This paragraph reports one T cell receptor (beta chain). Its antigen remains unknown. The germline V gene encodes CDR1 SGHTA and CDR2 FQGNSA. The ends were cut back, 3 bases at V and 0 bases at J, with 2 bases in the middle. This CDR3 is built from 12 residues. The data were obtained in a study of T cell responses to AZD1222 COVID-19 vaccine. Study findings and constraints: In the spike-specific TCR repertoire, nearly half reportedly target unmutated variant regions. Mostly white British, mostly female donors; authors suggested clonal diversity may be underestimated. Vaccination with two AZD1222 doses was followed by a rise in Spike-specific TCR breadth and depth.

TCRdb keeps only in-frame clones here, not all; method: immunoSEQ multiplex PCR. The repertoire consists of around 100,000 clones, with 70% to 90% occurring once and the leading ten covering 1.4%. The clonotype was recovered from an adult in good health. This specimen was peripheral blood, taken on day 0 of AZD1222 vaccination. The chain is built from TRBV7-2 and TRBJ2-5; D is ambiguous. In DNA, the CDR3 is TGTGCCAGCAGCTTGTACCAAGAGACCCAGTACTTC. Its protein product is CASSLYQETQYF.